These T cell receptor beta chains were read from a single sample in a study of vaccination and CD4 T cells after COVID-19. TCRdb re-called the PCR reads through MiXCR, storing one row per CDR3 protein. The top ten clones hold approximately 43% of a sample with 4,500 or so distinct CDR3 sequences, over 40% of them seen once. No antigen has been identified for these receptors. Input material: CD4+ T cells from blood, cultured in vitro. Receptor source: a human donor who had recovered from COVID-19. CDR3s include the opening cysteine and the closing phenylalanine or tryptophan. Fields, in order: V gene, clone size, D gene, CDR3 length, J gene, CDR3 protein, CDR3 DNA. The D gene is left open where the match is weak. Size is stated for part of the rows, as once, few or many counts, or as a class when the clone is expanded.

V: TRBV30; size: -; D: -; length: 14; J: TRBJ1-2; CDR3: CAWNFLGRNYGYTF; DNA: TGTGCCTGGAACTTCTTGGGACGGAACTATGGCTACACCTTC
V: TRBV6-1; size: -; D: TRBD1; length: 14; J: TRBJ2-5; CDR3: CASIPGQDQETQYF; DNA: TGTGCCAGCATCCCTGGACAGGACCAAGAGACCCAGTACTTC
V: TRBV10-3; size: few; D: -; length: 11; J: TRBJ2-7; CDR3: CATVGVDEQYF; DNA: TGTGCCACTGTCGGTGTCGACGAGCAGTACTTC
V: TRBV5-4; size: -; D: -; length: 18; J: TRBJ1-6; CDR3: CASSASTVERAIGSPLHF; DNA: TGTGCCAGCAGCGCATCGACAGTTGAGCGGGCTATTGGGTCACCCCTCCACTTT
V: TRBV20-1; size: few; D: TRBD1; length: 14; J: TRBJ2-1; CDR3: CSAGGGTGVNEQFF; DNA: TGCAGTGCTGGGGGTGGGACAGGGGTCAATGAGCAGTTCTTC
V: TRBV6-1; size: -; D: -; length: 14; J: TRBJ1-5; CDR3: CASSRTDSNQPQHF; DNA: TGTGCCAGCAGTCGGACAGATAGCAATCAGCCCCAGCATTTT
V: TRBV24-1; size: -; D: -; length: 17; J: TRBJ2-3; CDR3: CATSDSEDGGFSGTQYF; DNA: TGTGCCACCAGTGATTCCGAAGACGGAGGTTTTAGCGGTACGCAGTATTTT
V: TRBV7-9; size: -; D: -; length: 11; J: TRBJ2-5; CDR3: CASSLGSAQYF; DNA: TGTGCCAGCAGCTTAGGATCGGCCCAGTACTTC
V: TRBV6-2/TRBV6-3; size: few; D: TRBD1; length: 15; J: TRBJ1-6; CDR3: CASSLRGRGNSPLHF; DNA: TGTGCCAGCAGTCTAAGGGGGCGCGGTAATTCACCCCTCCACTTT
V: TRBV19; size: once; D: TRBD2; length: 18; J: TRBJ2-5; CDR3: CASSRGLAGGTYQETQYF; DNA: TGTGCCAGTAGTAGAGGACTAGCGGGAGGGACGTACCAAGAGACCCAGTACTTC
V: TRBV20-1; size: -; D: -; length: 13; J: TRBJ2-2; CDR3: CSARDLGFGELFF; DNA: TGCAGTGCTAGAGATCTGGGTTTCGGGGAGCTGTTTTTT
V: TRBV6-1; size: -; D: -; length: 14; J: TRBJ2-5; CDR3: CASSFTGGAETQYF; DNA: TGTGCCAGCTCTTTTACAGGGGGGGCAGAGACCCAGTACTTC
V: TRBV18; size: -; D: -; length: 15; J: TRBJ1-1; CDR3: CASSPVGSAGTEAFF; DNA: TGTGCCAGCTCACCGGTAGGGTCGGCAGGTACTGAAGCTTTCTTT
V: TRBV30; size: -; D: -; length: 16; J: TRBJ1-5; CDR3: CAWSIQGRDSNQPQHF; DNA: TGTGCCTGGAGTATCCAGGGTAGGGATAGCAATCAGCCCCAGCATTTT
V: TRBV28; size: -; D: -; length: 14; J: TRBJ1-1; CDR3: CASSLMGLGTEAFF; DNA: TGTGCCAGCAGCCTGATGGGGCTGGGCACTGAAGCTTTCTTT
V: TRBV20-1; size: few; D: -; length: 15; J: TRBJ2-3; CDR3: CSARDWTGLTDTQYF; DNA: TGCAGTGCTAGAGATTGGACCGGACTCACAGATACGCAGTATTTT